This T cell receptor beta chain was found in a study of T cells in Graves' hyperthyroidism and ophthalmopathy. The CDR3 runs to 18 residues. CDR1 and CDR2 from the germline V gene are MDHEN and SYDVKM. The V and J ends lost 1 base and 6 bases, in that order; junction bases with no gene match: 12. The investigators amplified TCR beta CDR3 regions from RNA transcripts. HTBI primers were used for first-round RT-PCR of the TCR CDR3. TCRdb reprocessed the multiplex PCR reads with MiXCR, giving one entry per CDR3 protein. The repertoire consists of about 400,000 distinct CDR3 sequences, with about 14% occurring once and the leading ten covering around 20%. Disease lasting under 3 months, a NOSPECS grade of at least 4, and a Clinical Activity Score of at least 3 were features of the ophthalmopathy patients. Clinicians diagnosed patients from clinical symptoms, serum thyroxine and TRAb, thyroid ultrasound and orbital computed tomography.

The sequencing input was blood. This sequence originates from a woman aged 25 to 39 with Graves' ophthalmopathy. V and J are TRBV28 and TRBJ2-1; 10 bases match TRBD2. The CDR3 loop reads CASSLSPGSSGGTNEQFF. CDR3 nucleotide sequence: TGTGCCAGCAGTTTATCTCCGGGGTCTAGCGGGGGAACCAATGAGCAGTTCTTC.